Presented here are 22 T cell receptor beta chains from one specimen sequenced in a study of blood T cells in healthy people across ages. A sample-barcoded 5' primer and a J-beta primer mix were used in a second PCR of roughly 7 to 11 cycles. TCRdb used MiXCR to reprocess the 5' RACE reads, holding one entry per CDR3 protein. The sample records under 1 million distinct CDR3 sequences, around 43% being singletons. What was sequenced was blood. Receptor source: a man in his fifties or sixties in good health.

The chain joins TRBV5-1 to TRBJ1-2, with D perhaps TRBD1 (6 bases). Per the germline V gene, CDR1 is SGHRS and CDR2 is YFSETQ. The V gene lost 4 bases and the J gene lost 4 bases, with 11 bases spanning the gap. This CDR3 is 13 amino acids long. For the CDR3, the DNA is TGCGCCAGCAGCCACAGGGCAGGCTATGGCTACACCTTC. Its translation: CASSHRAGYGYTF.

This clonotype has a handful of counts. This chain joins TRBV3-1 and TRBJ2-4, with unresolved D. Germline V gene data show CDR1 as LGHDT and CDR2 as YNNKEL (reference sequence). V lost 1 base to trimming and J lost 6 bases, with 7 bases between them. The CDR3 contains 13 residues. CDR3 sequence reads: CASSQGPRNIQYF. The DNA for the CDR3 is TGTGCCAGCAGCCAAGGCCCCAGAAACATTCAGTACTTC.

The CDR3 bases are TGTGCCAGCAGCCCCCGGGACAGGGTATCAGATACGCAGTATTTT. Its translation is CASSPRDRVSDTQYF. The chain carries TRBV28 and TRBJ2-3; 9 nucleotides line up with TRBD1. The V and J ends lost 6 bases and 4 bases, in that order; junction bases with no gene match: 8. CDR1 and CDR2 from the germline V gene are MDHEN and SYDVKM. The CDR3 has 15 residues.

The chain uses TRBV5-4 and TRBJ1-2; D not certain. From germline, CDR1 is SGHNT and CDR2 YYREEE (reference sequence). V dropped 1 base and J dropped 0 bases, with 16 bases sitting between them. The CDR3 spans 17 residues. The DNA for the CDR3 is TGTGCCAGCAGCTTGCCGCCGGACGGACGAACTAACTATGGCTACACCTTC. Its translation is CASSLPPDGRTNYGYTF.

Comments on this clonotype: Sequence at one end of the junction differs from germline and may be a read error. The chain couples TRBV6-2 or TRBV6-3 to TRBJ2-1; 9 bases are a match to TRBD1. Looked up from germline, CDR1 is MNHEY and CDR2 is SVGEGT. CDR3 length equals 16 residues. CDR3 sequence: CASNYPTGGSPNEQFF. The CDR3, as DNA: TGTGCCAGCAATTACCCCACAGGGGGCTCCCCCAATGAGCAGTTCTTC.

The chain recombines TRBV4-3 with TRBJ2-3; D gene uncertain. The CDR3 has 15 amino acids. V dropped 0 bases and J dropped 4 bases, with 11 bases sitting between them. Germline CDR1 reads LGHNA; CDR2 reads YSLEER. As DNA, the CDR3 is TGCGCCAGCAGCCAAGAAGGCTTTGGGTCAGATACGCAGTATTTT. Residues: CASSQEGFGSDTQYF.

V is TRBV11-2 and J is TRBJ1-5, with TRBD1 matching 9 bases. This CDR3 is 15 amino acids long. Germline V gene lookup returns CDR1 SGHAT and CDR2 FQNNGV. V was clipped by 5 bases and J by 9 bases; unmatched bases: 11. DNA of the CDR3: TGTGCCAGCAGCGGGGGGACAGGGCAGGAGTTGCCCCAGCATTTT. Its translation: CASSGGTGQELPQHF.

The chain has TRBV2 and TRBJ2-1, with TRBD2 matching 7 bases. The CDR3 loop spans 15 amino acids. The J segment lost 8 bases and the V segment lost 6 bases, leaving 13 bases of the junction unmatched. Germline CDR1 and CDR2: SNHLY and FYNNEI. The chain's CDR3 is CASRVSGVLPDEQFF. CDR3 DNA: TGTGCCAGCAGGGTAAGCGGGGTCCTACCGGATGAGCAGTTCTTC.

The rearrangement joins TRBV7-9 to TRBJ2-1, with 10 bases identical to TRBD1. The ends lost 6 bases at V and 8 bases at J; junction bases unmatched: 13. Germline values: CDR1 SEHNR, CDR2 FQNEAQ (reference sequence). This CDR3 contains 16 residues. The CDR3 sequence: CASRQDPGQGRYEQFF. In nucleotides, the CDR3 is TGTGCCAGCAGACAAGACCCGGGACAGGGGCGGTATGAGCAGTTCTTC. Drawing the rest from reference TRBV7-9 and TRBJ2-1, the complete variable domain is DTGVSQNPRHKITKRGQNVTFRCDPISEHNRLYWYRQTLGQGPEFLTYFQNEAQLEKSRLLSDRFSAERPKGSFSTLEIQRTEQGDSAMYLCASRQDPGQGRYEQFFGPGTRLTVL.

V is TRBV30 and J is TRBJ1-4; unclear D gene. V was clipped by 1 base and J by 5 bases, with 14 bases between them. Germline V gene lookup returns CDR1 GTSNPN and CDR2 SVGIG (reference sequence). This CDR3 has 15 amino acids. In nucleotides, the CDR3 is TGTGCCTGGAGTGGCCCAGGTGGCGGGAATGAAAAACTGTTTTTT. Its protein is CAWSGPGGGNEKLFF. Complete variable domain (other parts from reference TRBV30 and TRBJ1-4): SQTIHQWPATLVQPVGSPLSLECTVEGTSNPNLYWYRQAAGRGLQLLFYSVGIGQISSEVPQNLSASRPQDRQFILSSKKLLLSDSGFYLCAWSGPGGGNEKLFFGSGTQLSVL.

This clonotype appeared a single time. The chain uses TRBV21-1 and TRBJ2-1; the D call of TRBD2 is as the table states it, not checked on the DNA. TRBV21-1 is annotated as a pseudogene. CDR3 length: 16 residues. CDR3 in amino acids: CASSKEGGGPRNEQFF. The CDR3 nucleotides read TGTGCCAGCAGCAAAGAGGGCGGGGGGCCGAGGAATGAGCAGTTCTTC.

This clonotype was observed many times. This chain uses TRBV7-8 with TRBJ1-5; D call uncertain. Germline loops: CDR1 SGHVS, CDR2 FQNEAQ. The CDR3 covers 18 residues. V lost 0 bases, J lost 0 bases, and 15 bases lay in between. CDR3 amino acids: CASSLAPREPYSNQPQHF. The CDR3 DNA follows: TGTGCCAGCAGCTTAGCCCCCCGGGAGCCCTATAGCAATCAGCCCCAGCATTTT.

V usage is TRBV29-1 and J usage is TRBJ2-2; no firm D call. Deletions cut 4 bases from V and 0 bases from J, with 9 bases between. CDR3 length equals 14 residues. Germline loops: CDR1 SQVTM, CDR2 ANQGSEA. The CDR3 DNA follows: TGCAGCGTTGTATTCACTGCGAACACCGGGGAGCTGTTTTTT. Residues: CSVVFTANTGELFF.

This clonotype was observed a handful of times. The genes are TRBV18 and TRBJ1-2; 8 nucleotides match TRBD1. J was trimmed by 3 bases and V by 3 bases; bases with no gene match: 6. Germline V gives CDR1 KGHSH, CDR2 LQKENI. The length of the CDR3 is 15 residues. The CDR3 DNA reads as TGTGCCAGCTCACCCGCCGGGACAGGCGACTATGGCTACACCTTC. This gives the protein CASSPAGTGDYGYTF.

The chain employs TRBV3-1 and TRBJ1-5, with D unresolved. V gave up 2 bases and J gave up 6 bases, with 8 bases separating them. The CDR3 is 13 amino acids. In germline, CDR1 is LGHDT, CDR2 YNNKEL (reference sequence). Written as DNA, the CDR3 is TGTGCCAGCAGCCAAAGCCCGGGTCAGCCCCAGCATTTT. It is translated as CASSQSPGQPQHF.

There are a few counts of this clonotype. This sequence joins TRBV15 and TRBJ2-5; D not resolved. The CDR3 is 12 amino acids. Germline V gives CDR1 LNHNV, CDR2 YYDKDF (reference sequence). With 9 bases removed from V and 8 bases from J, the gap between germline ends came to 16 bases. CDR3 nucleotide sequence: TGTGCCACGAAAAACATTATGTCTACCCAGTACTTC. Its translation: CATKNIMSTQYF. Variable domain in full (rest from reference TRBV15 and TRBJ2-5): DAMVIQNPRYQVTQFGKPVTLSCSQTLNHNVMYWYQQKSSQAPKLLFHYYDKDFNNEADTPDNFQSRRPNTSFCFLDIRSPGLGDTAMYLCATKNIMSTQYFGPGTRLLVL.

This clonotype has more than one count but fewer than ten. This chain uses TRBV12-3 or TRBV12-4 with TRBJ2-5; TRBD1 agrees at 9 bases. CDR3 length: 15 amino acids. Germline trimming cut 5 bases from V and 5 bases from J; bases unmatched to any gene: 9. The CDR3 DNA reads TGTGCCAGCAGTGAACGCGGACAGGGGCGGGAGACCCAGTACTTC. It translates to CASSERGQGRETQYF.

A few counts support this clonotype. The CDR3 DNA reads TGTGCCAGCAGCTTTTTAGATACGCAGTATTTT. It encodes CASSFLDTQYF. The chain combines TRBV12-3 or TRBV12-4 with TRBJ2-3; D gene uncertain. V was pared by 6 bases and J by 5 bases, with 6 bases between. The CDR3 has 11 amino acids.

This clonotype was seen a few times. The V and J genes are TRBV12-3 or TRBV12-4 and TRBJ1-5; a possible D gene is TRBD1 (6 bases). There are 15 residues in the CDR3. Trimming took 2 bases from V and 2 from J, leaving 10 bases between them. CDR3 region: CASSLTGARNQPQHF. Written as DNA, the CDR3 is TGTGCCAGCAGTTTAACGGGGGCTCGCAATCAGCCCCAGCATTTT.

The chain recombines TRBV20-1 with TRBJ2-3; 8 positions agree with TRBD2. Germline trimming cut 0 bases from V and 3 bases from J; bases unmatched to any gene: 5. In germline, CDR1 is DFQATT, CDR2 SNEGSKA (reference sequence). The CDR3 extends over 15 amino acids. Here the CDR3 DNA reads TGCAGTGCTAGAGAGGGGACTAGGGGTACAGATACGCAGTATTTT. Translating gives CSAREGTRGTDTQYF.

This chain uses TRBV10-3 with TRBJ2-5; 10 nucleotides line up with TRBD1. Germline lookup yields CDR1 ENHRY and CDR2 SYGVKD. CDR3 size: 16 residues. V lost 3 bases, J lost 5 bases, and 9 bases stayed unmatched. The CDR3 here is CAISEWLDRGEETQYF. DNA of the CDR3: TGTGCCATCAGTGAATGGTTGGACAGGGGGGAGGAGACCCAGTACTTC.

In the case of this clonotype: A much larger clone is a single base away; this may be a read error. The chain couples TRBV7-2 to TRBJ2-4; 15 bases agree with TRBD2. V trimming: 5 bases; J trimming: 7 bases; junction bases outside the gene matches: 9. This CDR3 has 17 amino acids. Per the germline V gene, CDR1 is SGHTA and CDR2 is FQGNSA. The CDR3 DNA follows: TGTGCCAGCAGCGCCCGGACTAGCGGGGGGGCGAGGAACATTCAGTACTTC. The encoded protein is CASSARTSGGARNIQYF.